This T cell receptor beta chain was sequenced during a study of regulatory T cells in long-lasting Graves disease. General study results and limits: Patients with persistent disease showed a bias toward TRBV28, TRBJ1-2 and TRBJ2-5.

Both iRepertoire HTBI primers and Arm-PCR of CDR3 regions were used to build the TCR beta libraries. TCRdb independently ran MiXCR on the multiplex PCR reads; one entry per CDR3 protein. This sample has 400,000 to 500,000 distinct CDR3 sequences, with around 20% found just once. Time point: persistent/refractory GD, antithyroid drugs over 5 years with positive TRAb. There was RNA extracted from PBMCs, and the TCR library was made from it. In each case, Graves' disease was diagnosed per American Thyroid Association guidelines. As collected, the peripheral blood samples measured roughly 8.6 milliliters each and went into EDTA tubes. V was pared by 11 bases and J by 3 bases, with 31 bases between. In germline, CDR1 is MNHNS, CDR2 SASEGT. The CDR3 has 18 amino acids. This clonotype turned up a few times. Its antigen is still unknown.

The TCR sequence derives from a female donor with Graves disease. Sequenced material: peripheral blood mononuclear cells (PBMCs), taken when the disease was refractory, from a patient treated with antithyroid drugs. The chain uses TRBV6-1 and TRBJ1-1; D uncertain. CDR3 in amino acids: CASRPPQPGRIGDTEAFF. The CDR3 DNA reads TGTGCCTCTCGACCCCCGCAGCCAGGACGAATTGGGGACACTGAAGCTTTCTTT.